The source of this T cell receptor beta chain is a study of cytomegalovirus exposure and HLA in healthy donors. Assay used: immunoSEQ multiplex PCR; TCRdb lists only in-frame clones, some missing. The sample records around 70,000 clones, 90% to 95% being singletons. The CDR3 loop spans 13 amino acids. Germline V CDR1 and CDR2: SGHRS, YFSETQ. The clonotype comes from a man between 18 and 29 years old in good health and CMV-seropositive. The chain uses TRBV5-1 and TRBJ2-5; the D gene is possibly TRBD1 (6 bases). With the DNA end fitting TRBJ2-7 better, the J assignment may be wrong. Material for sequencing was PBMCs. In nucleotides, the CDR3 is TGCGCCAGCAGCTTGAACAGGGACTACGAGCAGTACTTC. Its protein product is CASSLNRDYEQYF.